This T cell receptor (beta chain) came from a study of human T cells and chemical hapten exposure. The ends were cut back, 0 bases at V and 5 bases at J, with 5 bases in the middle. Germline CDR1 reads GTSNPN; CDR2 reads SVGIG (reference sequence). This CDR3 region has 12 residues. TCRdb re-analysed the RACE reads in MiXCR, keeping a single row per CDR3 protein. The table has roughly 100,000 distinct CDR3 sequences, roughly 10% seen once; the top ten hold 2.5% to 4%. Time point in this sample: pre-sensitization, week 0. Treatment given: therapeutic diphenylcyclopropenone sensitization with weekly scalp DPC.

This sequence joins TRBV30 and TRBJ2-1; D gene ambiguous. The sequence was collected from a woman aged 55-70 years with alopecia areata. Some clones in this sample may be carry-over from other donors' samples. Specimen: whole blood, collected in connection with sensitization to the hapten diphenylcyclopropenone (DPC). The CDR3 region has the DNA TGTGCCTGGAGTGTACTGAACAATGAGCAGTTCTTC. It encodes CAWSVLNNEQFF.